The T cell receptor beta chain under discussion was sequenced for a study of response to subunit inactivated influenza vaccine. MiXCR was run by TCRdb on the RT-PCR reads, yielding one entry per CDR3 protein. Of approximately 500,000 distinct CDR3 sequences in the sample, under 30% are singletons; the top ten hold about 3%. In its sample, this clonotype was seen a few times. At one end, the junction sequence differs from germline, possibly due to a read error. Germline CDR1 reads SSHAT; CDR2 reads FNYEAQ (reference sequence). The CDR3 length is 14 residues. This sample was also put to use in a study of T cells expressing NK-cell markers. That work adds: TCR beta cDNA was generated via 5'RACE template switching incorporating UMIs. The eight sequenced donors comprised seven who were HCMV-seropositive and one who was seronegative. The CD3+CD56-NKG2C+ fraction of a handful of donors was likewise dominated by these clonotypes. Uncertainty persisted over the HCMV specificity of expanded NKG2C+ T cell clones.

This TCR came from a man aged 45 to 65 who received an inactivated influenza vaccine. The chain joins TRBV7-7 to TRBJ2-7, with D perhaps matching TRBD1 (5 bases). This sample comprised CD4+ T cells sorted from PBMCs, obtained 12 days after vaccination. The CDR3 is CASSFPQGTYEQYF. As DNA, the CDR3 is TGTGCTAGCAGCTTTCCTCAGGGAACCTACGAGCAGTACTTC.